This passage covers 25 T cell receptor beta chains from one sample sequenced in a study of shared clonotypes between healthy human individuals. Assay used: immunoSEQ multiplex PCR; TCRdb lists only in-frame clones, some missing. The sample lists a few million clones; roughly 90% were seen once. Specimen: naive CD4+ T cells from PBMCs. As for subset: CD45RA+ positively selected. The receptor set was obtained from a man aged 18 to 29 in good health. Some clones in this sample may be carry-over from other donors' samples.

The V and J genes are TRBV9 and TRBJ2-2, with a tentative D call TRBD1 (6 bases). V was shortened by 4 bases and J by 3 bases, with 13 bases between the two germline ends. CDR1 and CDR2 from the germline V gene are SGDLS and YYNGEE. The CDR3 runs to 15 residues. As DNA, the CDR3 is TGTGCCAGCAGCACCTGGGGGCCAGACACCGGGGAGCTGTTTTTT. Its protein product is CASSTWGPDTGELFF.

CDR3 sequence reads: CASSGGSQASEQYF. The CDR3 DNA reads as TGCGCCAGCAGTGGGGGCAGCCAGGCAAGCGAGCAGTACTTC. V gene TRBV10-1 combines with J gene TRBJ2-7, with D tentatively TRBD1 (5 bases). The CDR3 has 14 amino acids. Trimming removed 4 bases from V and 6 bases from J, with 16 bases in between. Germline assignment: CDR1 WNHNN and CDR2 SYGVQD (reference sequence).

V usage is TRBV5-1 and J usage is TRBJ2-1; TRBD2 matches at 7 bases. The CDR3 totals 14 residues. Germline CDR1 and CDR2: SGHRS and YFSETQ. V lost 2 bases and J lost 6; bases outside the gene matches: 5. CDR3 DNA: TGCGCCAGCAGCTTCGAGGCGGGAGCCAATGAGCAGTTCTTC. Translated, it gives CASSFEAGANEQFF.

This clone turned up a few times. The genes are TRBV6-6 and TRBJ2-7; D gene uncertain. Germline V gene data show CDR1 as MNHNY and CDR2 as SVGAGI (reference sequence). CDR3 length: 12 residues. V dropped 5 bases and J dropped 5 bases, with 10 bases sitting between them. The CDR3: CASSQDPNEQYF. In DNA form, the CDR3 reads TGTGCCAGCAGTCAAGATCCCAACGAGCAGTACTTC.

About this clone: Other DNA sequences in the sample encode the same CDR3. CDR3 bases: TGTGCCAGCTCACCAGGGGGGCCGAACACCGGGGAGCTGTTTTTT. It yields the protein CASSPGGPNTGELFF. J is TRBJ2-2 and V is TRBV18, with D perhaps assigned TRBD1 or TRBD2 (6 bases each). The V end lost 2 bases, the J end lost 0 bases, and 7 bases lay between the germline ends. The CDR3 sequence is 15 residues long. Germline V gene lookup returns CDR1 KGHSH and CDR2 LQKENI.

This chain links TRBV29-1 with TRBJ2-3; TRBD2 aligns across 10 bases. CDR3 length: 16 residues. V lost 1 base and J lost 3; bases outside the gene matches: 7. Germline CDR1 and CDR2: SQVTM and ANQGSEA. The CDR3 here is CSVEGTSGKNTDTQYF. DNA for the CDR3: TGCAGCGTTGAAGGTACTAGCGGGAAGAATACAGATACGCAGTATTTT.

The rearrangement joins TRBV6-1 to TRBJ1-2, with a possible D match to TRBD1 (5 bases). The V gene's germline CDR1 is MNHNS and CDR2 SASEGT. The V and J ends lost 8 bases and 4 bases respectively, with 14 bases between them. The CDR3 spans 13 residues. Here the CDR3 reads CASLRRVTYGYTF. CDR3 nucleotides: TGTGCCAGCCTTCGCAGGGTGACCTATGGCTACACCTTC.

The rearrangement joins TRBV7-8 to TRBJ2-7; the D is unclear. There are 13 residues in the CDR3. CDR1 is SGHVS, CDR2 FQNEAQ, per germline. V was pared by 5 bases and J by 3 bases, with 11 bases between. In nucleotides, the CDR3 is TGTGCCAGCAGCCGTGGATTCGGCTACGAGCAGTACTTC. Its translation: CASSRGFGYEQYF.

The chain has TRBV10-3 and TRBJ2-3; TRBD1 agrees at 9 bases. Germline assignment: CDR1 ENHRY and CDR2 SYGVKD. Losses at the gene ends were 6 bases for V and 1 base for J; bases not matched to a gene: 2. This CDR3 region has 14 residues. The CDR3 is CAISRDRGTDTQYF. In DNA, the CDR3 is TGTGCCATCAGCCGGGACAGGGGCACAGATACGCAGTATTTT.

V gene TRBV7-9 combines with J gene TRBJ2-1; D perhaps matches TRBD2 (5 bases). V was clipped by 8 bases and J by 8 bases, with 16 bases between them. This CDR3 has 13 amino acids. The germline CDR1 and CDR2 sequences are SEHNR and FQNEAQ (reference sequence). CDR3 sequence: CASQLLVADEQFF. Written as DNA, the CDR3 is TGTGCCAGCCAGTTACTAGTGGCAGATGAGCAGTTCTTC.

V usage is TRBV11-2 and J usage is TRBJ1-5; no firm D call. The CDR3 length is 13 residues. Deletions cut 2 bases from V and 4 bases from J, with 6 bases between. Germline CDR1 is SGHAT and CDR2 is FQNNGV. Written as DNA, the CDR3 is TGTGCCAGCAGCTTAAACGGAAATCAGCCCCAGCATTTT. It translates to CASSLNGNQPQHF. The entire variable domain, with the rest obtained from reference TRBV11-2 and TRBJ1-5, is as follows: EAGVAQSPRYKIIEKRQSVAFWCNPISGHATLYWYQQILGQGPKLLIQFQNNGVVDDSQLPKDRFSAERLKGVDSTLKIQPAKLEDSAVYLCASSLNGNQPQHFGDGTRLSIL.

A note on this clone: The identical CDR3 is also encoded by other nucleotide sequences in the sample. The rearrangement joins TRBV18 to TRBJ2-6, with D perhaps matching TRBD1 (5 bases). Trimming left V 3 bases short and J 2 bases short, with 8 bases between. Germline CDR1 is KGHSH and CDR2 is LQKENI. The CDR3 extends over 15 amino acids. The CDR3 DNA reads as TGTGCCAGCTCACCTGCAGGGACTGGGGCCAACGTCCTGACTTTC. Translation gives CASSPAGTGANVLTF. Complete variable domain (other parts from reference TRBV18 and TRBJ2-6): NAGVMQNPRHLVRRRGQEARLRCSPMKGHSHVYWYRQLPEEGLKFMVYLQKENIIDESGMPKERFSAEFPKEGPSILRIQQVVRGDSAAYFCASSPAGTGANVLTFGAGSRLTVL.

The gene calls are TRBV7-2 and TRBJ1-1; D not resolved. With 2 bases removed from V and 0 bases from J, the gap between germline ends came to 10 bases. Germline lookup yields CDR1 SGHTA and CDR2 FQGNSA. This CDR3 region has 15 residues. The CDR3 sequence: CASSLLGLMNTEAFF. In nucleotides, the CDR3 is TGTGCCAGCAGCTTACTAGGTCTGATGAACACTGAAGCTTTCTTT.

This clone has a single count. The rearrangement links TRBV11-2 to TRBJ2-3, with D perhaps matching TRBD2 (6 bases). The V end was cut by 2 bases, the J end by 5 bases, with 17 bases between. This CDR3 is 16 amino acids long. Germline assignment: CDR1 SGHAT and CDR2 FQNNGV. For the CDR3, the DNA is TGTGCCAGCAGCTTACCGGGCTTTACGGGGGTAGATACGCAGTATTTT. It translates to CASSLPGFTGVDTQYF.

The rearrangement joins TRBV7-2 to TRBJ2-3; possible D gene TRBD2, 5 bases. CDR1 and CDR2 (germline): SGHTA, FQGNSA. This CDR3 has 15 amino acids. V was cut by 5 bases and J by 1 base, with 13 bases left in between. The CDR3 here is CASSPEVGGTDTQYF. The CDR3 coding sequence is TGTGCCAGCAGCCCGGAGGTTGGGGGCACAGATACGCAGTATTTT.

The chain has TRBV28 and TRBJ1-2; D is undetermined. The V end lost 5 bases, the J end lost 4 bases, and 20 bases lay between the germline ends. CDR1 is MDHEN and CDR2 is SYDVKM in the germline V gene. The CDR3 is made up of 16 amino acids. CDR3 bases: TGTGCCAGCAGTACCCCACCGGGAATTACCTTCTATGGCTACACCTTC. Amino acid sequence: CASSTPPGITFYGYTF.

This chain links TRBV29-1 with TRBJ2-1, with 11 bases that match TRBD2. The J segment lost 1 base and the V segment lost 6 bases, leaving 11 bases of the junction unmatched. Per germline, CDR1 SQVTM and CDR2 ANQGSEA. CDR3 length: 17 residues. The CDR3 is CSVARKGTSGSYNEQFF. For the CDR3, the DNA is TGCAGCGTCGCAAGAAAGGGGACTAGCGGTTCCTACAATGAGCAGTTCTTC.

This chain links TRBV2 with TRBJ2-7, with unresolved D. The CDR3 totals 14 residues. V shed 5 bases and J shed 3 bases, with 14 bases lying between them. Germline loops: CDR1 SNHLY, CDR2 FYNNEI. For the CDR3, the DNA is TGTGCCAGCAGTCCAGCTTCGGGCCGCTACGAGCAGTACTTC. It yields the protein CASSPASGRYEQYF.

The chain joins TRBV4-1 to TRBJ2-5; 8 bases are a match to TRBD2. Germline V gene data show CDR1 as MGHRA and CDR2 as YSYEKL. The J segment lost 5 bases and the V segment lost 0 bases, leaving 8 bases of the junction unmatched. CDR3 length equals 16 residues. The CDR3 here is CASSQDRTGGRETQYF. The CDR3 DNA reads TGCGCCAGCAGCCAAGATCGCACGGGAGGGCGTGAGACCCAGTACTTC.

The gene calls are TRBV7-2 and TRBJ1-3; 9 bases agree with TRBD1. V was pared by 5 bases and J by 0 bases, with 5 bases of the junction left unmatched. The V gene's germline CDR1 is SGHTA and CDR2 FQGNSA. The CDR3 spans 16 residues. Written as DNA, the CDR3 is TGTGCCAGCAGCCGGGACAGGGTTTACTCTGGAAACACCATATATTTT. It yields the protein CASSRDRVYSGNTIYF. The full variable domain, with the rest looked up from reference TRBV7-2 and TRBJ1-3, is GAGVSQSPSNKVTEKGKDVELRCDPISGHTALYWYRQSLGQGLEFLIYFQGNSAPDKSGLPSDRFSAERTGGSVSTLTIQRTQQEDSAVYLCASSRDRVYSGNTIYFGEGSWLTVV.

This sequence joins TRBV29-1 and TRBJ2-1; 10 bases fit TRBD1. In germline, CDR1 is SQVTM, CDR2 ANQGSEA. The CDR3 totals 14 residues. V lost 7 bases to trimming and J lost 5 bases; unmatched junction nucleotides: 8. This chain's CDR3 is CSAHDRGRNNEQFF. As DNA, the CDR3 is TGCAGCGCCCACGACAGGGGGCGAAACAATGAGCAGTTCTTC.

V and J are TRBV19 and TRBJ2-5; 9 bases map to TRBD1. Trimming removed 4 bases from V and 5 bases from J; junction bases left unmatched: 11. CDR1 LNHDA and CDR2 SQIVND come from the germline V gene (reference sequence). The CDR3 has 16 amino acids. The CDR3 DNA follows: TGTGCCAGTAGTAAAAACAGGGGGCCCCAGGGGGAGACCCAGTACTTC. Translated: CASSKNRGPQGETQYF. Looking up the rest from reference TRBV19 and TRBJ2-5 gives the full variable domain: DGGITQSPKYLFRKEGQNVTLSCEQNLNHDAMYWYRQDPGQGLRLIYYSQIVNDFQKGDIAEGYSVSREKKESFPLTVTSAQKNPTAFYLCASSKNRGPQGETQYFGPGTRLLVL.

The J gene is TRBJ1-2, the V gene TRBV6-1; D unclear. V lost 1 base, J lost 5 bases, and 14 bases lay in between. CDR3 size: 15 residues. Germline V gene sequence: CDR1 MNHNS, CDR2 SASEGT. The CDR3 DNA is TGTGCCAGCAGTGAAGGGACGACCGAAGTGTATGGCTACACCTTC. Protein product: CASSEGTTEVYGYTF.

The chain recombines TRBV7-2 with TRBJ2-3; D gene unclear. This CDR3 is 12 amino acids long. In germline, CDR1 is SGHTA, CDR2 FQGNSA. Trimming took 4 bases from V and 6 from J, leaving 8 bases between them. CDR3 DNA: TGTGCCAGCAGCTCCCCGTTTGATACGCAGTATTTT. As protein: CASSSPFDTQYF.

The CDR3 is CASSLLPLIGGEKLFF. The CDR3, as DNA: TGTGCCAGCAGCCTGCTACCGTTGATCGGTGGGGAAAAACTGTTTTTT. The chain joins TRBV11-2 to TRBJ1-4; D not resolved. Per germline, CDR1 SGHAT and CDR2 FQNNGV. V shed 5 bases and J shed 8 bases, with 21 bases lying between them. The CDR3 totals 16 residues.